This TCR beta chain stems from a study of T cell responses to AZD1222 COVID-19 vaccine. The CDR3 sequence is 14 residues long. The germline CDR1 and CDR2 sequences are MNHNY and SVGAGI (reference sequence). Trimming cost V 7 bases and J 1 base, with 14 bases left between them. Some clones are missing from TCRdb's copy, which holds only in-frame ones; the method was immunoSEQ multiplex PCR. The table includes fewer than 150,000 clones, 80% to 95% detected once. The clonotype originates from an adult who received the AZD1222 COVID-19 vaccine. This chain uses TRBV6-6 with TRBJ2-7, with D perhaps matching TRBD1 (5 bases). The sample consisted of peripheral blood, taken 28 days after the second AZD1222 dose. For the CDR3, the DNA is TGTGCCAGCACAGCACAGGAAAAATCCTACGAGCAGTACTTC. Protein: CASTAQEKSYEQYF.